The next 26 T cell receptor beta chains were all read from a single sample in a study of naive and memory T cell subsets. Broader study findings: A few larger clonotypes appeared in naive repertoires, especially CD8, possibly memory cells re-expressing CD45RA.

Antigens of these TCRs are unknown. An equimolar mix of two oligonucleotides served as the beta constant-region primer for TRBC1 and TRBC2. Four rounds of PCR amplified the ligated cDNA using nested alpha and beta constant-region primers plus SP2. One entry per CDR3 protein results from TCRdb running MiXCR on the UMI-ligation and nested PCR reads. In the table there are more than 95,000 distinct CDR3 sequences, more than 12% of which are singletons. The sample consisted of naive CD8+ T cells from blood. These TCRs come from a human donor in good health.

V is TRBV10-3 and J is TRBJ2-3, with TRBD2 matching 7 bases. Germline CDR1 ENHRY, CDR2 SYGVKD. CDR3 length: 17 amino acids. J lost 6 bases, V lost 3 bases, and 15 bases had no gene match. The DNA for the CDR3 is TGTGCCATCAGTGACGGCGGACTAGAGGTGGTCCCCGATACGCAGTATTTT. Protein sequence: CAISDGGLEVVPDTQYF.

The chain carries TRBV11-2 and TRBJ2-3; D is undetermined. There are 15 residues in the CDR3. Germline assignment: CDR1 SGHAT and CDR2 FQNNGV. Between the trimmed V and J ends, which lost 1 base and 3 bases, there was a span of 11 bases. In DNA form, the CDR3 reads TGTGCCAGCAGCTTAGGCGGCAGAGAAACAGATACGCAGTATTTT. Protein product: CASSLGGRETDTQYF.

This clonotype was observed a few times. The gene calls are TRBV20-1 and TRBJ2-7; a possible D gene is TRBD1 (5 bases). The germline V gene encodes CDR1 DFQATT and CDR2 SNEGSKA (reference sequence). The CDR3 runs to 14 residues. V was pared by 1 base and J by 3 bases, with 13 bases between. CDR3 sequence reads: CSARVAGKLYEQYF. CDR3 coding DNA: TGCAGTGCTAGAGTTGCAGGGAAACTCTACGAGCAGTACTTC.

This clonotype was observed a handful of times. This rearrangement joins TRBV7-9 to TRBJ2-7; TRBD2 might be the D (5 bases). The germline CDR1 and CDR2 sequences are SEHNR and FQNEAQ (reference sequence). Deletions cut 1 base from V and 6 bases from J, with 13 bases between. The CDR3 is 14 residues long. The CDR3 coding sequence is TGTGCCAGCAGCTTAGTCGGGGAGCATGGCGAGCAGTACTTC. Translated, it gives CASSLVGEHGEQYF.

V is TRBV13 and J is TRBJ2-1, with TRBD2 identical over 15 bases. Germline V gene data show CDR1 as PRHDT and CDR2 as FYEKMQ (reference sequence). The CDR3 is 15 residues long. After removal of 5 bases from V and 8 bases from J, the junction contained 4 bases not matched to a gene. The CDR3 sequence: CASSAGTSGRHEQFF. In DNA form, the CDR3 reads TGTGCCAGCAGCGCCGGGACTAGCGGGAGGCATGAGCAGTTCTTC.

The genes are TRBV25-1 and TRBJ1-1, with D unclear. The germline CDR1 and CDR2 sequences are MGHDK and SYGVNS. CDR3 length: 16 residues. The V and J ends lost 1 base and 0 bases respectively, with 12 bases between them. The CDR3 coding sequence is TGTGCCAGCAGTGAATTGGTGGGGTCCCTGAACACTGAAGCTTTCTTT. Protein sequence: CASSELVGSLNTEAFF.

This clonotype showed up many times. The chain is built from TRBV11-1 and TRBJ1-1, with 8 bases fitting TRBD1. With V trimmed by 2 bases and J by 7 bases, 9 bases remained unmatched. The CDR3 totals 15 residues. Germline V gene sequence: CDR1 SGHAT, CDR2 FQDESV (reference sequence). As DNA, the CDR3 is TGTGCCAGCAGCTTACCTAGACAGGGGCAACGTGAAGCTTTCTTT. Translating gives CASSLPRQGQREAFF.

This clonotype was picked up many times. The chain has TRBV5-1 and TRBJ2-2, with D unclear. This CDR3 region has 13 residues. Germline V gene lookup returns CDR1 SGHRS and CDR2 YFSETQ. Deletions cut 7 bases from V and 4 bases from J, with 11 bases between. The CDR3 region is CASGLRTTGELFF. Here the CDR3 DNA reads TGCGCCAGCGGCCTGAGGACCACCGGGGAGCTGTTTTTT.

The chain recombines TRBV12-3 or TRBV12-4 with TRBJ1-6, with D unclear. There are 12 residues in the CDR3. V was cut by 3 bases and J by 7 bases, with 4 bases left in between. The CDR3 reads CASSFENSPLHF. The CDR3 DNA reads as TGTGCCAGCAGTTTTGAGAATTCACCCCTCCACTTT.

This clonotype was detected a few times. The chain employs TRBV4-3 and TRBJ2-3, with 11 positions matching TRBD2. Germline trimming cut 0 bases from V and 4 bases from J; bases unmatched to any gene: 3. The length of the CDR3 is 16 residues. CDR1 LGHNA and CDR2 YSLEER come from the germline V gene. The CDR3 reads CASSQETSGEPDTQYF. The CDR3 coding sequence is TGCGCCAGCAGCCAAGAGACTAGCGGGGAACCAGATACGCAGTATTTT.

This clonotype has at least ten counts. This chain uses TRBV7-6 with TRBJ2-5; 8 positions agree with TRBD1. CDR1 SGHVS and CDR2 FNYEAQ come from the germline V gene. J lost 3 bases, V lost 4 bases, and 16 bases had no gene match. The CDR3 is 18 residues long. CDR3 sequence: CASSSQGPGTGAEETQYF. The CDR3 coding sequence is TGTGCCAGCAGCTCCCAGGGCCCCGGGACAGGTGCCGAAGAGACCCAGTACTTC.

There are many counts of this clonotype. This chain uses TRBV19 with TRBJ1-2; D is ambiguous. The V end was cut by 1 base, the J end by 8 bases, with 11 bases between. CDR1 is LNHDA, CDR2 SQIVND, per germline (reference sequence). There are 13 residues in the CDR3. CDR3 nucleotides: TGTGCCAGTAGTATAGTTACCGACGGGGGCTACACCTTC. It yields the protein CASSIVTDGGYTF.

The sample holds a few counts of this clonotype. J is TRBJ2-1 and V is TRBV5-6; TRBD1 matches at 9 bases. The CDR3 totals 16 residues. The germline CDR1 and CDR2 sequences are SGHDT and YYEEEE. The J segment lost 7 bases and the V segment lost 4 bases, leaving 12 bases of the junction unmatched. The DNA of the CDR3 is TGTGCCAGCAGCCCCCCCGTTAGGACAGGGGTAAATGAGCAGTTCTTC. Translating gives CASSPPVRTGVNEQFF. Complete variable domain (other parts from reference TRBV5-6 and TRBJ2-1): DAGVTQSPTHLIKTRGQQVTLRCSPKSGHDTVSWYQQALGQGPQFIFQYYEEEERQRGNFPDRFSGHQFPNYSSELNVNALLLGDSALYLCASSPPVRTGVNEQFFGPGTRLTVL.

This chain uses TRBV4-3 with TRBJ2-1, with D perhaps TRBD2 (6 bases). The CDR3 is 15 residues long. Germline V lookup: CDR1 LGHNA, CDR2 YSLEER. Trimming left V 7 bases short and J 6 bases short, with 19 bases between. The CDR3 sequence: CASNHYRDSVNEQFF. The CDR3 DNA reads TGCGCCAGCAACCATTATCGGGACTCCGTCAATGAGCAGTTCTTC.

This clonotype was picked up a small number of times. The chain combines TRBV7-9 with TRBJ2-1; 7 positions match TRBD2. The V gene's germline CDR1 is SEHNR and CDR2 FQNEAQ (reference sequence). This CDR3 has 17 amino acids. V gave up 0 bases and J gave up 1 base; unmatched junction bases: 6. In nucleotides, the CDR3 is TGTGCCAGCAGCTTAGCACAAGGCGGGGGATCCTACAATGAGCAGTTCTTC. Translation: CASSLAQGGGSYNEQFF.

About this clonotype itself: One end of the junction varies from germline; a read error may be responsible. The chain uses TRBV5-1 and TRBJ1-3, with 8 bases lining up with TRBD1. The CDR3 covers 18 residues. CDR1 SGHRS and CDR2 YFSETQ come from the germline V gene. The chain's CDR3 is CASSSAGQGQVAGNTIYF. CDR3 nucleotides: TGCGCCAGCAGCTCCGCCGGACAGGGACAAGTGGCTGGGAACACCATATATTTT.

The chain combines TRBV20-1 with TRBJ2-3, with D perhaps matching TRBD2 (5 bases). Germline values: CDR1 DFQATT, CDR2 SNEGSKA (reference sequence). Trimming removed 0 bases from V and 2 bases from J, with 9 bases in between. The CDR3 is 14 residues long. CDR3 amino acids: CSARDQDFTDTQYF. The CDR3 region has the DNA TGCAGTGCTAGAGATCAGGACTTCACAGATACGCAGTATTTT.

The J gene is TRBJ1-1, the V gene TRBV6-2 or TRBV6-3; a possible D gene is TRBD1 (5 bases). CDR1 is MNHEY, CDR2 SVGEGT, per germline. V lost 7 bases and J 7 bases, leaving 25 bases between the germline ends. The CDR3 is 16 amino acids. The CDR3 region has the DNA TGTGCCAGCACCTCCTGGGGCCGCACGGACCTGAATGAAGCTTTCTTT. This encodes CASTSWGRTDLNEAFF.

The chain couples TRBV18 to TRBJ2-7, with unresolved D. Trimming took off 2 bases at V and 7 bases at J, with 6 bases between the two ends. The CDR3 totals 11 residues. Germline V gene sequence: CDR1 KGHSH, CDR2 LQKENI. As DNA, the CDR3 is TGTGCCAGCTCACCAGGGATGGAGCAGTACTTC. This gives the protein CASSPGMEQYF.

This clonotype was found a few times. The chain has TRBV18 and TRBJ1-2; D possibly corresponds to TRBD1 (6 bases). This CDR3 spans 15 amino acids. Between the trimmed V and J ends, which lost 2 bases and 4 bases, there was a span of 14 bases. Looked up from germline, CDR1 is KGHSH and CDR2 is LQKENI. The CDR3 nucleotides are TGTGCCAGCTCACCAGTACGACAGGATTTCTATGGCTACACCTTC. Protein: CASSPVRQDFYGYTF.

In this sample, this clonotype turned up many times. This chain links TRBV7-3 with TRBJ2-3; no definite D call. This CDR3 has 11 amino acids. V gave up 5 bases and J gave up 2 bases, with 2 bases separating them. From germline, CDR1 is SGHTA and CDR2 FQGTGA. The CDR3 spells CASSNTDTQYF. The DNA for the CDR3 is TGTGCCAGCAGCAACACAGATACGCAGTATTTT.

Only a few counts were recorded for this clonotype. The chain employs TRBV5-4 and TRBJ2-5; 15 bases align to TRBD2. V was pared by 5 bases and J by 5 bases, with 4 bases of the junction left unmatched. The CDR3 totals 15 residues. Germline CDR1 reads SGHNT; CDR2 reads YYREEE (reference sequence). The CDR3 DNA is TGTGCCAGCAGTTCCGGGACTAGCGGGGGGGAGACCCAGTACTTC. It encodes CASSSGTSGGETQYF.

The chain combines TRBV15 with TRBJ2-2; D is perhaps TRBD2 (7 bases). This CDR3 region has 15 residues. Germline V gives CDR1 LNHNV, CDR2 YYDKDF (reference sequence). Trimming took off 1 base at V and 2 bases at J, with 8 bases between the two ends. The CDR3 coding sequence is TGTGCCACCAGCAGAGGGGGGGGCAACACCGGGGAGCTGTTTTTT. Its protein is CATSRGGGNTGELFF.

The gene calls are TRBV25-1 and TRBJ2-7; a possible D gene is TRBD1 (6 bases). The ends were cut back, 2 bases at V and 3 bases at J, with 8 bases in the middle. Germline V lookup: CDR1 MGHDK, CDR2 SYGVNS. The CDR3 totals 13 residues. Here the CDR3 reads CASSEEGDYEQYF. The CDR3 nucleotides read TGTGCCAGCAGTGAAGAGGGGGACTACGAGCAGTACTTC.

V gene TRBV4-3 combines with J gene TRBJ1-6, with D hard to call. Trimming removed 1 base from V and 13 bases from J, with 11 bases in between. This CDR3 has 13 residues. Germline V gives CDR1 LGHNA, CDR2 YSLEER. The CDR3 DNA reads as TGCGCCAGCAGCCAAGGCGGCGGTAGTCCCCTCCACTTT. It yields the protein CASSQGGGSPLHF.

This clonotype was recorded many times. The chain employs TRBV7-3 and TRBJ2-1; TRBD2 might be the D (6 bases). There are 16 residues in the CDR3. CDR1 and CDR2 (germline): SGHTA, FQGTGA. The ends were cut back, 0 bases at V and 2 bases at J, with 11 bases in the middle. DNA for the CDR3: TGTGCCAGCAGCTTAACGGGCGGGACTCCCTACAATGAGCAGTTCTTC. This codes for CASSLTGGTPYNEQFF.